Listed here are 31 T cell receptor beta chains from one sample, sequenced in a study of cytomegalovirus exposure and HLA in healthy donors. 60 Vbeta and 13 Jbeta primers were used in PCR. The assay was immunoSEQ multiplex PCR, and TCRdb's table has in-frame clones only and misses some. Found here are roughly 130,000 clones, approximately 76% of them singletons; the top ten hold about 2%. Material: PBMCs. Source of these receptors: a man in his forties in good health and CMV-seronegative.

The chain recombines TRBV11-3 with TRBJ2-2; 10 bases align to TRBD1. The junction had 4 bases not matched to a gene; V was cut back by 2 bases and J by 1 base. Germline V gene sequence: CDR1 SGHNT, CDR2 YENEEA. CDR3 length equals 17 residues. The CDR3 reads CASSLRTGGLNTGELFF. The CDR3 nucleotides are TGTGCCAGCAGCTTAAGGACAGGGGGTTTGAACACCGGGGAGCTGTTTTTT.

V gene TRBV28 combines with J gene TRBJ2-7; D is ambiguous. The V end was cut by 7 bases, the J end by 2 bases, with 9 bases between. Germline CDR1 is MDHEN and CDR2 is SYDVKM. This CDR3 has 12 residues. CDR3 sequence reads: CASNSLAYEQYF. The CDR3 region has the DNA TGTGCCAGCAACAGTTTGGCCTACGAGCAGTACTTC.

This clone was recorded a few times. In nucleotides, the CDR3 is TGTGCCAGCAGCTCCCTCGGGACACTAACCTACGAGCAGTACTTC. Residues: CASSSLGTLTYEQYF. The V gene is TRBV5-8, the J gene TRBJ2-7; D may be TRBD1 (6 bases). Germline-derived CDR1 and CDR2 are SGHTS and YDEGEE. There are 15 residues in the CDR3. V was pared by 3 bases and J by 2 bases, with 15 bases between.

Comments on this clone: A junction boundary mismatches the germline segment, possibly from a read error. The CDR3 region has the DNA TGTGCCAGCAGCTTGAGCACCTCTGGGGCCAACGGCCTGACTTTC. It specifies CASSLSTSGANGLTF. The V and J genes are TRBV5-8 and TRBJ2-6, with D perhaps TRBD1 (5 bases). The CDR3 covers 15 residues. Per germline, CDR1 SGHTS and CDR2 YDEGEE. Full variable domain (missing parts from reference TRBV5-8 and TRBJ2-6): EAGVTQSPTHLIKTRGQQATLRCSPISGHTSVYWYQQALGLGLQFLLWYDEGEERNRGNFPPRFSGRQFPNYSSELNVNALELEDSALYLCASSLSTSGANGLTFGAGSRLTVL.

A few counts support this clone. This rearrangement joins TRBV19 to TRBJ2-1; perhaps TRBD2 as D (6 bases). The V gene's germline CDR1 is LNHDA and CDR2 SQIVND (reference sequence). Trimming cost V 5 bases and J 1 base, with 15 bases left between them. The CDR3 loop spans 16 amino acids. Written as DNA, the CDR3 is TGTGCCAGTAGTCTCCCGGGCGGGGCATCCTACAATGAGCAGTTCTTC. It encodes CASSLPGGASYNEQFF.

In DNA, the CDR3 is TGTGCCAGCAGTGAACAGGGGGCTATAGGCTACACCTTC. This encodes CASSEQGAIGYTF. The chain carries TRBV6-1 and TRBJ1-2; 8 bases match TRBD1. The trim removed 2 bases at V and 8 bases at J, leaving 4 bases unmatched. The CDR3 is 13 residues long. Germline loops: CDR1 MNHNS, CDR2 SASEGT.

The rearrangement links TRBV5-6 to TRBJ2-2; D is possibly TRBD2 (5 bases). This CDR3 comprises 14 residues. V lost 2 bases, J lost 5 bases, and 10 bases lay in between. Germline values: CDR1 SGHDT, CDR2 YYEEEE. CDR3 sequence (DNA): TGTGCCAGCAGCTTACGGGGAAGGACCGGGGAGCTGTTTTTT. Translated: CASSLRGRTGELFF.

The J gene is TRBJ2-7, the V gene TRBV9, with D possibly being TRBD1 (5 bases). The CDR3 has 12 amino acids. CDR1 and CDR2 from the germline V gene are SGDLS and YYNGEE. Trimming took off 7 bases at V and 2 bases at J, with 10 bases between the two ends. The CDR3 nucleotides are TGTGCCAGCGGGGCAACTCCCTACGAGCAGTACTTC. This codes for CASGATPYEQYF. Based on the CDR3 plus reference TRBV9 and TRBJ2-7, the full variable domain is DSGVTQTPKHLITATGQRVTLRCSPRSGDLSVYWYQQSLDQGLQFLIQYYNGEERAKGNILERFSAQQFPDLHSELNLSSLELGDSALYFCASGATPYEQYFGPGTRLTVT.

The chain links TRBV29-1 to TRBJ1-1; tentatively, D is TRBD1 (6 bases). The CDR3 contains 13 residues. From germline, CDR1 is SQVTM and CDR2 ANQGSEA. Trimming removed 2 bases from V and 1 base from J, with 8 bases in between. CDR3 bases: TGCAGCGTTGAAAACAGGGCGAACACTGAAGCTTTCTTT. As protein: CSVENRANTEAFF.

This clone has just a few counts. This chain joins TRBV6-5 and TRBJ1-5; 9 nucleotides agree with TRBD1. Germline V CDR1 and CDR2: MNHEY, SVGAGI. This CDR3 is built from 14 residues. With 2 bases clipped from V and 6 bases from J, the junction kept 2 bases outside the gene matches. The CDR3 protein is CASSYGTGTQPQHF. DNA for the CDR3: TGTGCCAGCAGTTACGGGACAGGGACTCAGCCCCAGCATTTT.

The chain joins TRBV5-4 to TRBJ2-3, with 9 bases matching TRBD1. Looked up from germline, CDR1 is SGHNT and CDR2 is YYREEE (reference sequence). The junction had 4 bases not matched to a gene; V was cut back by 4 bases and J by 1 base. The CDR3 extends over 15 amino acids. The CDR3 loop reads CASSLRTGGTDTQYF. The CDR3 bases are TGTGCCAGCAGCCTTCGGACAGGGGGCACAGATACGCAGTATTTT.

The genes are TRBV6-5 and TRBJ2-3; 8 nucleotides align to TRBD1. The CDR3 runs to 15 residues. V shed 6 bases and J 2 bases; nucleotides not matched to a gene: 7. The V gene's germline CDR1 is MNHEY and CDR2 SVGAGI. Written as DNA, the CDR3 is TGTGCCAGCAGCTATACAGGGGGAGACACAGATACGCAGTATTTT. Protein: CASSYTGGDTDTQYF.

The rearrangement links TRBV27 to TRBJ1-2, with D unclear. The germline V gene encodes CDR1 MNHEY and CDR2 SMNVEV (reference sequence). CDR3 length equals 13 residues. V was clipped by 3 bases and J by 8 bases, with 13 bases between them. CDR3 amino acids: CASSLGTAGGYTF. In nucleotides, the CDR3 is TGTGCCAGCAGTTTGGGTACAGCGGGAGGCTACACCTTC.

The chain links TRBV7-2 to TRBJ2-4; 10 bases are a match to TRBD2. This CDR3 region has 18 residues. Germline V gene lookup returns CDR1 SGHTA and CDR2 FQGNSA. After removal of 3 bases from V and 3 bases from J, the junction contained 11 bases not matched to a gene. The DNA for the CDR3 is TGTGCCAGCAGCTTCCAAGTCGTAGCGGGAGGATTCAAAAACATTCAGTACTTC. Translating it yields CASSFQVVAGGFKNIQYF.

The V gene is TRBV7-9, the J gene TRBJ2-7; possibly TRBD1 for D (5 bases). Germline V lookup: CDR1 SEHNR, CDR2 FQNEAQ (reference sequence). V was pared by 4 bases and J by 2 bases, with 9 bases between. The CDR3 length is 13 residues. The CDR3 sequence is CASSSQDTYEQYF. CDR3 nucleotide sequence: TGTGCCAGCAGCTCCCAGGACACCTACGAGCAGTACTTC.

Only a few counts were recorded for this clone. V gene TRBV19 combines with J gene TRBJ2-3, with 8 bases identical to TRBD1. This CDR3 spans 15 amino acids. The J segment lost 4 bases and the V segment lost 6 bases, leaving 9 bases of the junction unmatched. CDR1 and CDR2 from the germline V gene are LNHDA and SQIVND (reference sequence). CDR3 in amino acids: CASSPGTGGADTQYF. DNA of the CDR3: TGTGCCAGTAGCCCGGGGACAGGTGGCGCAGATACGCAGTATTTT.

The gene calls are TRBV15 and TRBJ1-5; a weak D match, TRBD1 (5 bases). CDR1 LNHNV and CDR2 YYDKDF come from the germline V gene (reference sequence). V lost 4 bases to trimming and J lost 1 base, with 17 bases between them. The CDR3 consists of 17 residues. In DNA, the CDR3 is TGTGCCACCAGCATTGAAGAGGGGAGGAAGAGCAATCAGCCCCAGCATTTT. Amino acid sequence: CATSIEEGRKSNQPQHF. Together with reference TRBV15 and TRBJ1-5, the CDR3 gives the full variable domain: DAMVIQNPRYQVTQFGKPVTLSCSQTLNHNVMYWYQQKSSQAPKLLFHYYDKDFNNEADTPDNFQSRRPNTSFCFLDIRSPGLGDTAMYLCATSIEEGRKSNQPQHFGDGTRLSIL.

This clone was recorded a few times. V and J are TRBV30 and TRBJ2-7; perhaps TRBD2 as D (5 bases). This CDR3 is 15 amino acids long. Germline V gene sequence: CDR1 GTSNPN, CDR2 SVGIG (reference sequence). With 2 bases removed from V and 3 bases from J, the gap between germline ends came to 17 bases. The CDR3 DNA reads TGTGCCTGGAGTTACGGGAAGATTTTAGACTACGAGCAGTACTTC. It yields the protein CAWSYGKILDYEQYF.

The V and J genes are TRBV4-1 and TRBJ2-2; 8 nucleotides match TRBD2. V lost 5 bases to trimming and J lost 6 bases; unmatched junction nucleotides: 14. CDR3 length equals 17 residues. Germline CDR1 and CDR2: MGHRA and YSYEKL. The CDR3 is CASSYASRTSPPGELFF. Written as DNA, the CDR3 is TGCGCCAGCAGCTATGCCTCTCGGACTAGCCCTCCCGGGGAGCTGTTTTTT.

V usage is TRBV19 and J usage is TRBJ2-5; 7 bases line up with TRBD1. Germline CDR1 reads LNHDA; CDR2 reads SQIVND (reference sequence). J gave up 5 bases and V 7 bases, and 7 bases lay outside the gene matches. CDR3 length equals 13 residues. CDR3 bases: TGTGCCAGTAAGAGGGGGCGAGGGGAGACCCAGTACTTC. It translates to CASKRGRGETQYF. The complete variable domain, with remaining parts taken from reference TRBV19 and TRBJ2-5, reads DGGITQSPKYLFRKEGQNVTLSCEQNLNHDAMYWYRQDPGQGLRLIYYSQIVNDFQKGDIAEGYSVSREKKESFPLTVTSAQKNPTAFYLCASKRGRGETQYFGPGTRLLVL.

This chain joins TRBV27 and TRBJ2-2; D is unresolved. V was shortened by 7 bases and J by 6 bases, with 15 bases between the two germline ends. The CDR3 has 14 amino acids. The germline V gene encodes CDR1 MNHEY and CDR2 SMNVEV (reference sequence). The DNA of the CDR3 is TGTGCCAGCACCGCCCCCAACGCGCCCGGGGAGCTGTTTTTT. It is translated as CASTAPNAPGELFF.

This chain links TRBV30 with TRBJ2-3; D perhaps matches TRBD2 (5 bases). The germline CDR1 and CDR2 sequences are GTSNPN and SVGIG (reference sequence). The CDR3 is 14 amino acids. Trimming left V 3 bases short and J 1 base short, with 11 bases between. In nucleotides, the CDR3 is TGTGCCTGGAGGAGGACTCAGGGCACAGATACGCAGTATTTT. This gives the protein CAWRRTQGTDTQYF.

J is TRBJ2-5 and V is TRBV5-5; 9 bases map to TRBD1. Germline V gene sequence: CDR1 SGHKS, CDR2 YYEKEE (reference sequence). CDR3 length: 15 residues. Trimming cost V 4 bases and J 5 bases; bases outside gene matches: 9. The CDR3 region has the DNA TGTGCCAGCAGCGTATTACAGGGGGCGGGGGAGACCCAGTACTTC. As protein: CASSVLQGAGETQYF.

The chain recombines TRBV28 with TRBJ2-7; 15 bases are shared with TRBD2. The germline V gene has CDR1 MDHEN and CDR2 SYDVKM. The CDR3 sequence is 18 residues long. With V trimmed by 5 bases and J by 1 base, 9 bases remained unmatched. The chain's CDR3 is CASSPYGTSGRPSYEQYF. The CDR3, as DNA: TGTGCCAGCAGTCCCTACGGGACTAGCGGGAGGCCATCCTACGAGCAGTACTTC.

Comment on this clone: Other DNA sequences from this sample encode an identical CDR3 as well. The chain combines TRBV11-2 with TRBJ1-1, with D perhaps TRBD1 (6 bases). The CDR3 loop spans 14 amino acids. Deletions cut 5 bases from V and 1 base from J, with 11 bases between. Germline V gene data show CDR1 as SGHAT and CDR2 as FQNNGV. CDR3 protein: CASSPQGRNTEAFF. CDR3 DNA: TGTGCCAGCAGCCCTCAGGGGCGGAACACTGAAGCTTTCTTT.

V is TRBV6-5 and J is TRBJ2-7; the D is unclear. CDR1 is MNHEY, CDR2 SVGAGI, per germline. The V gene lost 2 bases and the J gene lost 4 bases, with 9 bases spanning the gap. The CDR3 has 13 residues. The CDR3 nucleotides are TGTGCCAGCAGTTACGAGGCGGTATACGAGCAGTACTTC. Amino acids: CASSYEAVYEQYF.

In this sample, this clone turned up once. The rearrangement joins TRBV11-2 to TRBJ2-5; D remains ambiguous. The end of the DNA fits TRBJ2-7 better, so the J call may be wrong. The CDR3 sequence is 14 residues long. Germline-derived CDR1 and CDR2 are SGHAT and FQNNGV. The CDR3 here is CASSLGRSNYEQYF. CDR3 sequence (DNA): TGTGCCAGCAGCTTAGGTCGCAGCAACTACGAGCAGTACTTC.

This chain joins TRBV19 and TRBJ2-1, with 11 nucleotides matching TRBD2. Losses at the gene ends were 4 bases for V and 6 bases for J; bases not matched to a gene: 2. Germline V lookup: CDR1 LNHDA, CDR2 SQIVND (reference sequence). The CDR3 runs 14 residues. CDR3 coding DNA: TGTGCCAGTAGTAAACTAGCGGGAGTCAATGAGCAGTTCTTC. Encoded protein: CASSKLAGVNEQFF.

The V call is TRBV7-6, the J call TRBJ2-7, with D perhaps TRBD2 (6 bases). This CDR3 region has 13 residues. The germline V gene encodes CDR1 SGHVS and CDR2 FNYEAQ. The germline V and J ends were trimmed by 6 bases and 2 bases, with 11 bases remaining between them. The CDR3 DNA follows: TGTGCCAGCAGTTCTACGGGGGCCTACGAGCAGTACTTC. This translates into CASSSTGAYEQYF.

This clone occurred a few times. The chain couples TRBV4-3 to TRBJ2-1, with TRBD2 matching 13 bases. The J segment lost 0 bases and the V segment lost 2 bases, leaving 4 bases of the junction unmatched. Germline V gene data show CDR1 as LGHNA and CDR2 as YSLEER. This CDR3 spans 18 amino acids. The CDR3 DNA is TGCGCCAGCAGCCAACCCGGGACTAGCGGGGCCTCCTACAATGAGCAGTTCTTC. This translates into CASSQPGTSGASYNEQFF.

The V call is TRBV5-6, the J call TRBJ1-5; possibly TRBD1 for D (6 bases). Trimming took 0 bases from V and 6 from J, leaving 13 bases between them. CDR1 and CDR2 (germline): SGHDT, YYEEEE. CDR3 length: 15 amino acids. The CDR3 loop is CASSLAGGAGQPQHF. The CDR3 DNA is TGTGCCAGCAGCTTGGCTGGGGGCGCGGGTCAGCCCCAGCATTTT.